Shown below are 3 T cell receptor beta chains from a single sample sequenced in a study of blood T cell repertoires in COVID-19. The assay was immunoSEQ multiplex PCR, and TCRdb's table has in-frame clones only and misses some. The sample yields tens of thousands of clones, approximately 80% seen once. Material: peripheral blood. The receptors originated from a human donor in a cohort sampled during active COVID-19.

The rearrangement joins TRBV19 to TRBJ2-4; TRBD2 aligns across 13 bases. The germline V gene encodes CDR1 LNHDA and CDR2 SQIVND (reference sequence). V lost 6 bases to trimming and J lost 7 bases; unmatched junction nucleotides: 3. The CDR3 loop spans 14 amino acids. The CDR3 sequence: CASSGLAGANIQYF. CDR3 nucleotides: TGTGCCAGTAGCGGACTAGCGGGAGCCAACATTCAGTACTTC.

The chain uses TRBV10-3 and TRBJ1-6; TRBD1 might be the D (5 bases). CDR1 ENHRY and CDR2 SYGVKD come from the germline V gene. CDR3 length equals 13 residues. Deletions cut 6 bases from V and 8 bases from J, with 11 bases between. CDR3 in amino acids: CAIRVDRDSPLHF. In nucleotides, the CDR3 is TGTGCCATCAGGGTTGACAGAGATTCACCCCTCCACTTT.

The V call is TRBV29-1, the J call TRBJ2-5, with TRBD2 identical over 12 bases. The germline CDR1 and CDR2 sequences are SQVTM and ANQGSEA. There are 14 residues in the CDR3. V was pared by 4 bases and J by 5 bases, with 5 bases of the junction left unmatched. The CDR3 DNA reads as TGCAGCGTTGGGTTCGGGACTAGCGGGGAGACCCAGTACTTC. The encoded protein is CSVGFGTSGETQYF.